The entry below gives a single TCR beta chain sequence along with its context. Its target is not known. The sample comes from a study of Tregs in tolerant kidney transplant recipients. General study findings and limits: No direct test of biological reproducibility was done here. Expanding Tregs on activated donor B cells appeared to best identify donor-specific TCRbeta clones. Validation in larger populations is needed because few patients were studied.

TCRdb's table, derived via immunoSEQ multiplex PCR, lists solely in-frame clones and lacks some. This sample has about 240,000 clones, with 80% to 85% found just once. Unstimulated regulatory T cells (CD4+CD25+CD127-), CD4+CD25- non-regulatory cells, CD4 and CD8 cells were FACS-sorted from thawed PBMCs. The CDR3 runs 14 residues. Germline-derived CDR1 and CDR2 are MNHNY and SVGAGI (reference sequence). The chain carries TRBV6-6 and TRBJ2-5, with D perhaps TRBD1 (6 bases). The J call may not be correct, given that the DNA end is closer to TRBJ2-7. This clonotype was sampled from a human donor in good health. The sequenced sample was CD4+ T cells from blood. The CDR3 region is CASSGTGKTYEQYF. CDR3 bases: TGTGCCAGCAGCGGCACAGGGAAAACCTACGAGCAGTACTTC.